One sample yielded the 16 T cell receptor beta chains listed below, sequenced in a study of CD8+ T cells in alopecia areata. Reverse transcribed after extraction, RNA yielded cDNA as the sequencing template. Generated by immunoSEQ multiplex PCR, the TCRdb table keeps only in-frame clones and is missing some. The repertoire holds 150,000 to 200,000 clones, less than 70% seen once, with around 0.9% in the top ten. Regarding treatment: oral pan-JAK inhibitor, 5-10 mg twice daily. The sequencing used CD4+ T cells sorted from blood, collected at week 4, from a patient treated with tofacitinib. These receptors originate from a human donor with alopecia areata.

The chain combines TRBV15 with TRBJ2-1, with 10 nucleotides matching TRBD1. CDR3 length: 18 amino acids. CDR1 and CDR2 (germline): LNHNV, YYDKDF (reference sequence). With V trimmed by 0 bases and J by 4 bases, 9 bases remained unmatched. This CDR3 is CATSRDLGTGVGYNEQFF. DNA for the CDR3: TGTGCCACCAGCAGAGATCTAGGGACAGGGGTGGGGTACAATGAGCAGTTCTTC.

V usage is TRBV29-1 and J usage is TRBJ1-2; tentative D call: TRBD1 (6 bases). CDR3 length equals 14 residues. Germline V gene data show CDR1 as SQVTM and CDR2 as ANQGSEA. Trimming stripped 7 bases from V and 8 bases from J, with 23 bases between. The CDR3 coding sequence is TGCAGCGACCTAAACAGGGCCTCGGGGAGCGGCTACACCTTC. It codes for CSDLNRASGSGYTF.

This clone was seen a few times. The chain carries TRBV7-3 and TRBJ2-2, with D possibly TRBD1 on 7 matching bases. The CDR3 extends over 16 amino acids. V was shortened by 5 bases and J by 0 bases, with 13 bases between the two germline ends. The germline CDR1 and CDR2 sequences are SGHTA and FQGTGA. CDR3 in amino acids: CASSQGGRANTGELFF. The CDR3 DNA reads TGTGCCAGCAGCCAGGGGGGCAGAGCGAACACCGGGGAGCTGTTTTTT.

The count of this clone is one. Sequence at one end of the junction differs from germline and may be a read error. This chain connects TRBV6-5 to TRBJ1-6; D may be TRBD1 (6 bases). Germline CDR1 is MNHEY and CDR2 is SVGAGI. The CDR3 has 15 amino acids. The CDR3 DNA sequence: TGTGCCAGCAGTCACTCCGGGCAGGGGCATTCACCCCTCCACTTT. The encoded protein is CASSHSGQGHSPLHF.

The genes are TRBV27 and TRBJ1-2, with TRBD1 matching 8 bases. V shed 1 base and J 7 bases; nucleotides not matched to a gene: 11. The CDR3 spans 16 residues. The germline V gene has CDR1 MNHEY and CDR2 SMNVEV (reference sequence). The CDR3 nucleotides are TGTGCCAGCAGTTTATATCCCCCCCGGACAGGGTTTGGCTACACCTTC. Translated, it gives CASSLYPPRTGFGYTF.

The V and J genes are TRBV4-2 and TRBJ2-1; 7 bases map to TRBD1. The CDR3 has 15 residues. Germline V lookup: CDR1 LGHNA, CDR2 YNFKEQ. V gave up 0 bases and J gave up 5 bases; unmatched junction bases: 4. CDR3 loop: CASSQEGDSNNEQFF. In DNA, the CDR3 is TGTGCCAGCAGCCAAGAGGGGGACAGCAACAATGAGCAGTTCTTC.

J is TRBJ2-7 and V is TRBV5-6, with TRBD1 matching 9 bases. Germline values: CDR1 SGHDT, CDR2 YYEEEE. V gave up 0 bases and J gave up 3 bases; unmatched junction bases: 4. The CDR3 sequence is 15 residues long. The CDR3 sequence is CASSLGGQGLYEQYF. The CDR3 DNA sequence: TGTGCCAGCAGCTTGGGGGGACAGGGTCTCTACGAGCAGTACTTC.

CDR3 nucleotide sequence: TGTGCCACCAGCAGAGAGGGGATGGGCAATCAGCCCCAGCATTTT. This codes for CATSREGMGNQPQHF. This chain connects TRBV15 to TRBJ1-5; D remains ambiguous. The length of the CDR3 is 15 residues. CDR1 and CDR2 (germline): LNHNV, YYDKDF (reference sequence). V lost 0 bases to trimming and J lost 2 bases, with 8 bases between them.

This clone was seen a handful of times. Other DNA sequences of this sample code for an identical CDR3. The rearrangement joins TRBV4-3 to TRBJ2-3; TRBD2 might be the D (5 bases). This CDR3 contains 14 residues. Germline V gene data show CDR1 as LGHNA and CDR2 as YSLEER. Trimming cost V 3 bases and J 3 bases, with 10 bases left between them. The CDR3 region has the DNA TGCGCCAGCAGCCAGAGGGCCCGAACAGATACGCAGTATTTT. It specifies CASSQRARTDTQYF.

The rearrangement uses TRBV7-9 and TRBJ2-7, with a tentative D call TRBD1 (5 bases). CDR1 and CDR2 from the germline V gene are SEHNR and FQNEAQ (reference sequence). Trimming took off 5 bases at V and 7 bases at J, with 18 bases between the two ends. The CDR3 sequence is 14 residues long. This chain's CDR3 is CASSRRADAGEQYF. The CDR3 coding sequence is TGTGCCAGCAGCCGACGGGCAGACGCAGGGGAGCAGTACTTC.

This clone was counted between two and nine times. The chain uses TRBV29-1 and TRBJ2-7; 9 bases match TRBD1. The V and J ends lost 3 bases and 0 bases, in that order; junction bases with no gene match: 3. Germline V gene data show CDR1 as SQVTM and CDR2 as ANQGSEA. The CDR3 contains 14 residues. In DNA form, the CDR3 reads TGCAGCGTTGAGGGGACAGGGAGCTCCTACGAGCAGTACTTC. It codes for CSVEGTGSSYEQYF.

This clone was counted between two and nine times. The CDR3 DNA reads as TGTGCCACCAGCAGAGATGGCCTGGGGGGCCTACAAGAGACCCAGTACTTC. This gives the protein CATSRDGLGGLQETQYF. V is TRBV15 and J is TRBJ2-5; the D call may be TRBD1 or TRBD2 (6 bases each). Germline loops: CDR1 LNHNV, CDR2 YYDKDF (reference sequence). Trimming took off 0 bases at V and 2 bases at J, with 16 bases between the two ends. This CDR3 is 17 amino acids long.

CDR3 coding DNA: TGTGCCAGCAGCCAAGAGCTCACTTTGGTCGCCGAGCAGTACTTC. This codes for CASSQELTLVAEQYF. J is TRBJ2-7 and V is TRBV14; D uncertain. The CDR3 consists of 15 residues. Germline assignment: CDR1 SGHDN and CDR2 FVKESK. The germline V and J ends were trimmed by 0 bases and 6 bases, with 15 bases remaining between them. Variable domain in full (rest from reference TRBV14 and TRBJ2-7): EAGVTQFPSHSVIEKGQTVTLRCDPISGHDNLYWYRRVMGKEIKFLLHFVKESKQDESGMPNNRFLAERTGGTYSTLKVQPAELEDSGVYFCASSQELTLVAEQYFGPGTRLTVT.

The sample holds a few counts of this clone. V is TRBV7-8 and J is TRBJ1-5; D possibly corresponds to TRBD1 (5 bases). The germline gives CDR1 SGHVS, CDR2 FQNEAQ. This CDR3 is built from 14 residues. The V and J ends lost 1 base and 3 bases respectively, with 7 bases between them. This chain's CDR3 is CASSLGGYNQPQHF. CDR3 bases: TGTGCCAGCAGCTTAGGGGGGTACAATCAGCCCCAGCATTTT.

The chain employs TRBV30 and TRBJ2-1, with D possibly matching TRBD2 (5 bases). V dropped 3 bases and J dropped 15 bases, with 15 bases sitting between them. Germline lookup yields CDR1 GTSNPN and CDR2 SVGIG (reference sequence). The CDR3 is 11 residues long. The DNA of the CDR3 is TGTGCCTGGAGCGGACTCATCGCTCCGTTCTTC. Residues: CAWSGLIAPFF. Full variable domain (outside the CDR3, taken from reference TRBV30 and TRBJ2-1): SQTIHQWPATLVQPVGSPLSLECTVEGTSNPNLYWYRQAAGRGLQLLFYSVGIGQISSEVPQNLSASRPQDRQFILSSKKLLLSDSGFYLCAWSGLIAPFFGPGTRLTVL.

The CDR3 is CATSRRTGGSYEQYF. CDR3 nucleotide sequence: TGTGCCACCAGCAGAAGGACAGGGGGCTCCTACGAGCAGTACTTC. The chain employs TRBV15 and TRBJ2-7, with 10 bases matching TRBD1. Germline V gene data show CDR1 as LNHNV and CDR2 as YYDKDF (reference sequence). The CDR3 has 15 amino acids. J lost 0 bases, V lost 2 bases, and 1 base had no gene match.